This T cell receptor (beta chain) stems from a study of glioma-infiltrating T cells. The iRepertoire nested amplicon-rescue multiplex PCR amplified TCR alpha and beta CDR3s from RNA. Input was roughly 100-450 ng of tissue mRNA or PBMC total RNA. MiXCR, applied by TCRdb to the multiplex PCR reads, yields one record per CDR3 protein. The sample lists some 190,000 distinct CDR3 sequences; 32% were seen once. This clonotype was found many times. Its antigen is unidentified. Study-wide results and caveats: Only very few CDR3 sequences appeared in both tissue and blood. Above-expected tissue-blood divergence occurred in all gliomas, most in low-grade ones.

The sequence came from a human donor with low-grade glioma or glioblastoma, undergoing nonglioma brain surgery, or in good health (not recorded which). The sequenced sample was glioma tissue, nonneoplastic brain tissue, or PBMCs (not recorded which).

The CDR3 loop reads CASSYPVHYGYTF. The CDR3 DNA follows: TGTGCCAGCAGTTACCCGGTCCACTATGGCTACACCTTC. V usage is TRBV6-2 or TRBV6-3 and J usage is TRBJ1-2; D not certain. CDR3 length equals 13 residues. The germline gives CDR1 MNHEY, CDR2 SVGEGT. The ends were cut back, 2 bases at V and 3 bases at J, with 7 bases in the middle.